The clone carrying this TCR beta chain appeared once. Germline V gene lookup returns CDR1 MNHNS and CDR2 SASEGT. Trimming cost V 6 bases and J 3 bases; bases outside gene matches: 11. This CDR3 is 16 amino acids long. The sample originates from a study of T cells in Graves' hyperthyroidism and ophthalmopathy. Authors of the study amplified TCR beta CDR3 regions from RNA transcripts. HTBI primers were employed in a first-round RT-PCR of the TCR CDR3. TCRdb reprocessed the multiplex PCR reads with MiXCR, giving one entry per CDR3 protein. The table has roughly 580,000 distinct CDR3 sequences, around 14% seen once; the top ten hold roughly 6.2%.

Sequenced sample: blood. The clonotype was recovered from a woman aged 25-40 years with Graves' hyperthyroidism that later progressed to Graves' ophthalmopathy. V and J are TRBV6-1 and TRBJ2-1, with TRBD2 identical over 7 bases. The CDR3 bases are TGTGCCAGCAGAAAAGTCGTGTCTAGCGGCTACAATGAGCAGTTCTTC. Translation gives CASRKVVSSGYNEQFF.